These T cell receptor beta chains were read from a single sample in a study of T cell repertoires in aging, cancer and after chemotherapy. One entry per CDR3 protein, called by TCRdb with MiXCR from the multiplex PCR reads. The repertoire holds about 2,500 distinct CDR3 sequences, with roughly 23% as singletons. The sequenced sample was blood. Receptor source: a human donor with a solid tumor. CDR3s include the opening cysteine and the closing phenylalanine or tryptophan. The D gene is left open where the match is weak.

d_call j_call v_call cdr3_aa
NA TRBJ1-1 TRBV5-6 CASSLWYAGLVTEAFF
NA TRBJ2-7 TRBV7-9 CASSLYRGANYEQYF
NA TRBJ2-3 TRBV4-3 CASSQDTGLGDTQYF
TRBD1 TRBJ1-3 TRBV4-1 CASSQERQGSGNTIYF
NA TRBJ1-4 TRBV4-1 CASSPPGRNEKLFF
NA TRBJ2-7 TRBV11-2 CASSPRYGPWGEQYF
TRBD1 TRBJ1-2 TRBV7-3 CASSFNQGGYGYTF
TRBD1 TRBJ2-1 TRBV6-6 CASSYSRDSLYNEQFF
TRBD2 TRBJ2-5 TRBV5-1 CASSLASGLADQETQYF
NA TRBJ2-2 TRBV29-1 CSVEWGTSGHGELFF
NA TRBJ2-1 TRBV12-3/TRBV12-4 CASMVSAYNEQFF
NA TRBJ2-7 TRBV6-5 CASSYSVAGYEQYF
NA TRBJ2-3 TRBV6-4 CASSVGAGGTDTQYF
TRBD1 TRBJ2-3 TRBV20-1 CSARGQGWNTQYF
NA TRBJ2-3 TRBV20-1 CSGKTRSVKNTQYF